This entry lists 3 T cell receptor delta chains sequenced from one sample in a study of gamma-delta T cells after stem cell transplantation. TCRdb called clones from the RT-PCR reads again using CATT. The sample shows several hundred delta-chain clones, 4.5% to 6.5% of them seen only once. The sequenced material came from gamma-delta T cells. These receptors were obtained from a human donor. It is not recorded whose cells these are; they may come from a transplant donor.

On this clone itself: A read error is likely here: a far larger clone is one base away. V is TRDV1 and J is TRDJ1; 12 nucleotides agree with TRDD3. Germline V CDR1 and CDR2: TSWWSYY, QGS. There are 26 residues in the CDR3. CDR3 sequence (DNA): TGTGCTCCTGGGGAATGTACAGCAACAACGGCCTTCCCAAAGTACTGGGGGATACATGACACCGATAAACTCATCTTT. Amino acids: CAPGECTATTAFPKYWGIHDTDKLIF.

As to this clone: The protein given by TCRdb reflects a much larger clone and differs at residue 8 from this DNA's translation, likely from a read error; the protein shown is the DNA's translation. The genes are TRDV1 and TRDJ1; D perhaps matches TRDD2 (6 bases). Trimming took 0 bases from V and 0 from J, leaving 32 bases between them. Germline-derived CDR1 and CDR2 are TSWWSYY and QGS. CDR3 length: 23 amino acids. CDR3 sequence: CALGELPPYSYPLLEPNTDKLIF. The CDR3 DNA sequence: TGTGCTCTTGGGGAACTGCCCCCCTACTCCTACCCTCTGTTGGAGCCAAACACCGATAAACTCATCTTT.

This clone has only a few counts. A far larger clone is just one base off, so this is likely a read error. The same CDR3 can be traced to other DNA sequences in this sample. The gene calls are TRDV1 and TRDJ1; 10 positions match TRDD3. Per germline, CDR1 TSWWSYY and CDR2 QGS. The CDR3 extends over 24 amino acids. Trimming at V came to 1 base and at J to 1 base, leaving 27 bases not matched to a gene. The CDR3 loop reads CALGEPLSRFLRLGDIGGTDKLIF. CDR3 nucleotide sequence: TGTGCTCTTGGGGAACCCCTATCTAGGTTCCTGCGGCTGGGGGATATAGGAGGCACCGATAAACTCATCTTT.